The clone carrying this T cell receptor (beta chain) occurred a few times. Its antigen is undetermined. J was trimmed by 5 bases and V by 6 bases; bases with no gene match: 6. Per germline, CDR1 MNHEY and CDR2 SVGAGI. The CDR3 loop spans 13 amino acids. Data came from immunoSEQ multiplex PCR; TCRdb stores just in-frame clones and leaves some out. The sample lists about 29,000 clones; around four fifths were seen once. This sample was taken from a study of early stage breast cancer tumors. Study-level background: The ER+/PR+/HER2- tumors included 7 to 9 ductal and a handful of lobular carcinomas. Approximately 10-fold was the mean read coverage per sample. Findings and caveats of the study: Compared with adjacent normal breast tissue, tumors showed roughly 2.5-fold greater T cell density and higher clonality. Enriched TCRB sequences shared across patients were mostly commonly generated sequences.

This sequence originates from a person aged 50-59 years with breast cancer. The source material was blood. V and J are TRBV6-5 and TRBJ1-2, with TRBD1 matching 7 bases. This CDR3 reads CASSPGQLYGYTF. The CDR3 bases are TGTGCCAGCAGCCCGGGACAGCTATATGGCTACACCTTC.